The source of this TCR beta chain is a study of human T cells and chemical hapten exposure. Study-level results: Expanded TCR counts at PT1 went up together with patch test score, a positive correlation.

Germline CDR1 reads SQVTM; CDR2 reads ANQGSEA. CDR3 size: 14 residues. Trimming at V came to 6 bases and at J to 2 bases, leaving 9 bases not matched to a gene. Time point: pre-sensitization, week 0. Treatment specified: therapeutic diphenylcyclopropenone sensitization with weekly scalp DPC. Worth noting for this clonotype: Its cognate antigen is unknown.

TCRdb re-called the RACE reads through MiXCR, storing one row per CDR3 protein. The sample yields about 260,000 distinct CDR3 sequences, 7.5% to 10% seen once. The sample here was whole blood, taken in connection with sensitization to the hapten diphenylcyclopropenone (DPC). The V and J genes are TRBV29-1 and TRBJ2-7; the match to TRBD1 covers 8 bases. The source is a woman between 35 and 50 years old with alopecia areata. Some clones in this sample may be carry-over from other donors' samples. The CDR3 sequence: CSVLGQGLTYEQYF. The CDR3 DNA sequence: TGCAGCGTCCTTGGACAGGGATTAACCTACGAGCAGTACTTC.